Listed below are T cell receptor beta chains from one sample, sequenced in a study of cytomegalovirus exposure and HLA in healthy donors. Produced via immunoSEQ multiplex PCR; TCRdb's table is partial and in-frame only. The sample yields 60,000 to 70,000 clones, just over 65% seen once. Sequenced sample: PBMCs. The receptor source for this set is a woman aged 25 to 39 in good health and CMV-seronegative. Both conserved end residues are trimmed from each CDR3.

CDR3,V,J
ASSAADRYGYT,TRBV28,TRBJ1-2
ASSSILGAAGGTDTQY,TRBV27,TRBJ2-3
ASSSQGYDEQY,TRBV7-8,TRBJ2-7
ASSRNYYGYT,TRBV25-1,TRBJ1-2
SVEGLAGGRSYNEQF,TRBV29-1,TRBJ2-1
ASTSPDRENTEAF,TRBV2,TRBJ1-1
ASSPSQEGSYGYT,TRBV28,TRBJ1-2
ASSSYMGPLYNSPLH,TRBV7-2,TRBJ1-6
ASSLGQHNTGELF,TRBV11-2,TRBJ2-2
ASSLATTGLSAAF,TRBV5-1,TRBJ1-1
ATSSGQGYTGELF,TRBV15,TRBJ2-2
ASSPTAYGYT,TRBV5-1,TRBJ1-2
ASSPTGGIPGELF,TRBV7-7,TRBJ2-2
ASSLRRGAGGYT,TRBV7-2,TRBJ1-2
ASKAGRAEAF,TRBV2,TRBJ1-1
ASSFYAENTEAF,TRBV5-1,TRBJ1-1
ASSEKWNTEAF,TRBV11-3,TRBJ1-1
ASSLMLVQQGSSYEQY,TRBV5-1,TRBJ2-7
ASSTQGSSRNSPLH,TRBV19,TRBJ1-6
ASSVETGQGNEKLF,TRBV6-1,TRBJ1-4
ASSVNRQGALSYNEQF,TRBV9,TRBJ2-1
ASSAWDRQNIQY,TRBV19,TRBJ2-4
ASSQDPPGSYLGNEQF,TRBV4-3,TRBJ2-1
ASSPGTAYEQY,TRBV13,TRBJ2-7
ASSTRQNTGELF,TRBV10-1,TRBJ2-2
ASSTGGGYTEAF,TRBV5-1,TRBJ1-1
ASSLVGPVNTGELF,TRBV5-1,TRBJ2-2
ASSAGTNYGYT,TRBV5-6,TRBJ1-2
ASSALGRGQETQY,TRBV27,TRBJ2-5